This TCR beta chain was profiled in a study of cytomegalovirus exposure and HLA in healthy donors (dated by TCRdb to about 2017). With regard to the full study: An earlier analysis of several hundred of the donors reported 250 to 350 Gb of sequence data and roughly 100 million unique TCR beta sequences from about 200 million T cells. Approximately 300 gigabases of sequencing data and tens of millions of unique TCR sequences made up an early release that covered several hundred HLA-typed donors. A separate validation cohort of roughly 130 different subjects was used in addition to the 666-subject first cohort. Class I and class II HLA loci were covered by the typing at four-digit resolution. On average, 235,054 unique TCR beta nucleotide sequences were sequenced per donor among a few hundred genotyped donors of the cohort, with 15% to 20% of those sequences being non-productive. All discovery cohort repertoires had been generated on a single sequencing platform. The T cell repertoires of 666 subjects were profiled by immunosequencing and related to cytomegalovirus serostatus. In a later genetic analysis, genome-wide SNP genotypes for 398 of the 666 donors were used, and that subset was treated as a discovery cohort. To predict cytomegalovirus infection status, the study brought together high-throughput TCR immunosequencing, statistical association of individual TCRs with disease status, and machine learning. The number of typed donors differed by locus: roughly 629-640 for A, B, C, DRB1 and DQB1; 500 to 550 for DQA1; roughly 600 for DPA1; and some 450 for DPB1. The study aimed to test whether signatures of past pathogen exposure could be identified by cataloging public T cell receptors. Among the approximately 400 genotyped donors, around 81% belonged to the genetic ancestry cluster associated with self-reported Caucasian donors. Donor age, sex, ethnicity and CMV serostatus were collected together with the repertoire data. In an earlier analysis of 500 to 650 of the donors, high-throughput TCR beta sequencing was used to judge whether each TCR beta V gene segment behaved as functional or pseudogenic. To study patterns of TCR occurrence, a later analysis re-analyzed previously published TCR beta repertoires from around 670 donors and added high-resolution HLA genotyping. Roughly 5 DR-DQ haplotypes were handled as single units for association and clustering, since linkage in the cohort was strong. Rather than using new phenotypic data, the later analysis identified candidate immune exposures from TCR beta sequences and from how often those sequences occurred across donors. What the work shows at the level of the full study, not this receptor alone: In vitro tests confirmed that three of the cytomegalovirus-associated TCR beta chains recognize cytomegalovirus antigens. Some 15 rarely observed V segments, including chromosome 9 orphons, were excluded from the earlier analysis of several hundred of the donors because counts were too low. In this cohort, only TCR beta chains were sequenced, and detectable features were limited by the absence of alpha or paired-chain data. Because HLA typing was missing for some donors at each locus, association tests included only the typed subset. A total of 150 or so TCR beta chains were listed by the study as associated with cytomegalovirus. A further reported finding was that TCR beta sequences accurately predicted the HLA-A and HLA-B alleles for most subjects in the first cohort. Most TCR sequences were observed very rarely across donors, whereas some public TCRs were present in many individuals. When HLA alleles, especially DR and DQ, strongly co-occurred, attributing TCR associations to individual alleles was difficult. V-gene and J-gene trimming of TCR beta chains was associated with a missense DCLRE1C variant in a later genetic analysis, and the association was replicated in an independent cohort. The presence/absence analyses assumed that sequencing depth was roughly uniform across donors, and that assumption may not be true. A later analysis found that most CMV-associated TCR beta chains appeared HLA-restricted, with HLA associations seemingly driven largely by CMV exposure. A later analysis found that TCR association rates varied across HLA loci, with DRB1 alleles showing the most associated TCRs and HLA-C alleles the fewest. Correlated functional status among segregating V segments might reflect linkage disequilibrium, but an unknown experimental factor could not be ruled out. A cluster of highly shared sequence variants was judged likely to be a technical artifact of the sequencing pipeline. Immune exposure information for the cohort was limited to CMV serostatus. Compared with the roughly 700-donor mean, donors in an Asian-associated ancestry cluster had fewer N-insertions in productive TCRs, according to a later genetic analysis. According to a later analysis, parvovirus B19, influenza, CMV and Epstein-Barr virus appeared linked to several top co-occurrence clusters. In a later analysis, HLA-associated TCR beta chains were found to be more clonally expanded and to have lower generation probabilities than equally common non-associated chains. Cytomegalovirus status was reported to be diagnosed by the classifier with high specificity and sensitivity in both the original and validation cohorts. In an earlier analysis of 587 of the donors, most TCR beta V segments were observed in productive rearrangements about 90% or about 30% of the time, broadly matching IMGT annotations. The authors suggested that the approach could potentially be extended to other disease states and immunological phenotypes. The 87-base-pair reads could not distinguish some IMGT-functional V segments, including TRBV6-2 and TRBV6-3, so those segments were excluded. Specific HLA alleles were associated with about 17,000 TCR beta sequences at a false discovery rate of 0.05 in a later analysis.

Receptor libraries were prepared by the immunoSEQ multiplex PCR assay. For the multiplex PCR, a mixture combining 60 forward primers for TCR Vbeta segments and 13 reverse primers for TCR Jbeta segments was used. The CDR3 region of rearranged TCR beta genes was amplified from genomic DNA with a multiplex PCR assay. On the Illumina HiSeq System, the amplified TCR beta libraries were sequenced as 87-base-pair reads. As for how the authors treated the data: In a later analysis, tens of millions of unique TCR beta chains were counted across the roughly 700 repertoires, and roughly 11 million of these chains were shared by at least two donors. Raw reads were error-corrected and collapsed into unique sequences by a nearest-neighbor algorithm in which closely related sequences were merged to remove PCR and sequencing errors. CDR3 sequences were aligned to IMGT reference sequences to assign V, D and J gene segments. For a sequence to be retained, a match of at least six nucleotides to both a V gene segment and a J gene segment was required. Rearrangements were called productive when the CDR3 lacked stop codons and stayed in frame with V and J; all others were non-productive. CDR3 was defined by IMGT convention, running from the second conserved V-encoded cysteine to the conserved J-encoded phenylalanine. Sequences without an unambiguous match to a single V gene segment were excluded from the earlier analysis of about 600 of the donors. An earlier analysis of over 450 of the donors classified V segments as functional when productive rearrangements were above 56.7% and as segregating when the standard deviation between donors was above 5%. To diagnose cytomegalovirus status from the catalog of TCR beta chain sequences, a statistical classification framework was built. A later analysis assigned V and J genes by comparing TCR nucleotide sequences with IMGT/GENE-DB human TR gene sequences. The TCRdist pipeline was used in a later analysis to assign CDR3 sequences and most-parsimonious VDJ recombination scenarios. A later analysis defined each TCR beta chain by its CDR3 amino acid sequence plus V-gene family, and excluded reads lacking a unique V-gene family. As a way to deal with suspected cross-contamination and a sequencing artifact, a later analysis dropped 450 to 600 nucleotide sequences that were highly shared and had low generation probability. In a later analysis, a clonal expansion index for each public chain was calculated from normalized within-repertoire ranks of inferred template counts. A later analysis computed generation probabilities with a VDJ recombination model fitted to out-of-frame rearrangements, and checked the results against IGoR. In a later analysis, hypergeometric tests were used to score TCR-TCR, TCR-HLA and TCR-CMV co-occurrence, with a repertoire-size bias correction applied to TCR pairs. A later analysis estimated false discovery rates by permuting HLA or CMV assignments 20 times. A later analysis grouped co-occurring TCRs with DBSCAN, adding TCRdist sequence similarity when clustering within HLA-allele-positive subsets. For co-occurrence clustering, repertoires with fewer than 30,000 or more than 120,000 public chains were excluded, along with about five repertoires with anomalous nucleotide sharing. TCRdb mirrors the immuneACCESS table, restricted to in-frame sequences. Some clones are absent from its copies; in checked studies, under half trace to an unresolved V gene, and the reason for the others is unknown. V and J calls and clone size follow that table, whereas D and trimming were derived from the DNA. Across this sample there are approximately 100,000 clones, with roughly 82% seen only once. Around 3% of the sample lies in the top ten.

The cohort comprised 666 healthy bone marrow donors. Cohort members were all nominally healthy when sampled, although unrecorded immune exposures were likely present. The donor tested CMV seropositive and was one of the 289 seropositive cohort members. Every donor gave a peripheral blood sample, and the peripheral blood mononuclear cells from that sample were used for TCR beta sequencing. The Qiagen DNeasy Blood Extraction Kit was used to extract genomic DNA from the blood cell samples. Concerning this clone itself: This clone's antigen is unknown. The sample holds no much larger clone one base away, and base qualities are not on file.

The CDR3 starts with the cysteine, ends with the phenylalanine, and has 16 residues. The entry retains the CDR3 DNA only, 48 bases that are in frame from base 1. From a lookup of the germline V gene, CDR1 and CDR2 are LGHNA and YSLEER. Clipping removes 0 bases from V and 8 bases from J, with 9 as the unmatched junction base count. The receptor comes from a male donor in good health and CMV-seropositive. The chain uses TRBV4-3 and TRBJ2-1, with 8 bases matching TRBD2. The material sequenced was PBMCs. The CDR3 protein sequence reads: CASSQDWSGREDEQFF. The nucleotide sequence is given as TGCGCCAGCAGCCAAGATTGGAGCGGGAGAGAGGATGAGCAGTTCTTC.